This is a list of T cell receptor beta chains from one sample in a study of blood T cell repertoires in COVID-19. Method: immunoSEQ multiplex PCR; TCRdb's copy keeps in-frame clones and lacks some. Counted here are approximately 400,000 clones, approximately 90% occurring once; the ten biggest clones make up 1.2%. The sequencing input was PBMCs or T cells enriched from blood (not recorded which). All receptors derive from a woman aged 18-29 years who had recovered from COVID-19. Both conserved end residues are part of each CDR3. Fields, in order: V gene, clone size, J gene, D gene, CDR3 protein, CDR3 DNA. D genes are given only for firm matches. A row's size may be missing; if present it is once, few, many or a size class.

V gene: TRBV6-5
clone size: .
J gene: TRBJ2-1
D gene: TRBD2
CDR3 protein: CASSPGLAGFYEQFF
CDR3 DNA: TGTGCCAGCAGCCCCGGGCTAGCGGGTTTCTATGAGCAGTTCTTC

V gene: TRBV19
clone size: .
J gene: TRBJ1-6
D gene: TRBD1
CDR3 protein: CASTLRTGGHSPLHF
CDR3 DNA: TGTGCCAGTACCCTCCGGACAGGGGGGCATTCACCCCTCCACTTT

V gene: TRBV19
clone size: .
J gene: TRBJ1-5
D gene: TRBD1
CDR3 protein: CASRIGTGNYQPQHF
CDR3 DNA: TGTGCCAGTAGAATCGGGACAGGGAATTACCAGCCCCAGCATTTT

V gene: TRBV28
clone size: .
J gene: TRBJ1-5
D gene: TRBD1
CDR3 protein: CASSSGSGTGRF
CDR3 DNA: TGTGCCAGCAGCTCAGGATCCGGGACAGGCCGTTTT

V gene: TRBV3-1/TRBV3-2
clone size: .
J gene: TRBJ2-7
D gene: .
CDR3 protein: CASSHRGVSYEQYF
CDR3 DNA: TGTGCCAGCAGCCACAGGGGAGTATCCTACGAGCAGTACTTC

V gene: TRBV10-3
clone size: .
J gene: TRBJ1-1
D gene: .
CDR3 protein: CAISDAAGENTEAFF
CDR3 DNA: TGTGCCATCAGTGACGCGGCAGGGGAAAACACTGAAGCTTTCTTT

V gene: TRBV14
clone size: .
J gene: TRBJ2-1
D gene: TRBD2
CDR3 protein: CASSPYKIRGGLYNEQFF
CDR3 DNA: TGTGCCAGCAGCCCGTACAAGATCCGGGGGGGCCTCTACAATGAGCAGTTCTTC

V gene: TRBV30
clone size: .
J gene: TRBJ1-6
D gene: .
CDR3 protein: CAWSYRWTLSSYNSPLHF
CDR3 DNA: TGTGCCTGGAGCTACCGGTGGACTCTTAGCTCCTATAATTCACCCCTCCACTTT

V gene: TRBV5-1
clone size: .
J gene: TRBJ2-7
D gene: TRBD1
CDR3 protein: CASSLRDRTYEQYF
CDR3 DNA: TGCGCCAGCAGCCTCCGGGACAGAACCTACGAGCAGTACTTC

V gene: TRBV27
clone size: .
J gene: TRBJ2-1
D gene: TRBD2
CDR3 protein: CASSLGAGGPNEQFF
CDR3 DNA: TGTGCCAGCAGTTTGGGAGCGGGGGGGCCCAATGAGCAGTTCTTC

V gene: TRBV2
clone size: .
J gene: TRBJ1-1
D gene: TRBD1
CDR3 protein: CASSGPGQLALEAFF
CDR3 DNA: TGTGCCAGCAGTGGCCCGGGACAGCTAGCACTTGAAGCTTTCTTT

V gene: TRBV9
clone size: .
J gene: TRBJ1-2
D gene: .
CDR3 protein: CASSVGTEGYGYTF
CDR3 DNA: TGTGCCAGCAGCGTAGGGACAGAAGGCTATGGCTACACCTTC

V gene: TRBV6-5
clone size: .
J gene: TRBJ1-1
D gene: TRBD1
CDR3 protein: CASSYATGGWGTEAFF
CDR3 DNA: TGTGCCAGCAGTTACGCGACAGGGGGCTGGGGCACTGAAGCTTTCTTT

V gene: TRBV7-2
clone size: .
J gene: TRBJ1-2
D gene: .
CDR3 protein: CASSFGSAYGYTF
CDR3 DNA: TGTGCCAGCAGCTTCGGGTCGGCCTATGGCTACACCTTC

V gene: TRBV10-1
clone size: .
J gene: TRBJ1-1
D gene: TRBD1
CDR3 protein: CASSEDRGLTEAFF
CDR3 DNA: TGCGCCAGCAGCGAAGACAGGGGGCTGACTGAAGCTTTCTTT

V gene: TRBV7-8
clone size: .
J gene: TRBJ2-7
D gene: .
CDR3 protein: CASSPEIASPSIGEQYF
CDR3 DNA: TGTGCCAGCAGCCCCGAAATTGCCTCCCCATCCATCGGCGAGCAGTACTTC

V gene: TRBV30
clone size: .
J gene: TRBJ1-1
D gene: .
CDR3 protein: CAWSEELSRRYTEAFF
CDR3 DNA: TGTGCCTGGAGTGAGGAGCTGTCACGGAGGTACACTGAAGCTTTCTTT

V gene: TRBV5-4
clone size: .
J gene: TRBJ2-7
D gene: TRBD1
CDR3 protein: CASSLSVGTGFYEQYF
CDR3 DNA: TGTGCCAGCAGCTTATCGGTTGGGACAGGGTTCTACGAGCAGTACTTC

V gene: TRBV13
clone size: .
J gene: TRBJ1-1
D gene: TRBD1
CDR3 protein: CASSLVRDRGNTEAFF
CDR3 DNA: TGTGCCAGCAGCTTAGTAAGGGACAGGGGGAACACTGAAGCTTTCTTT

V gene: TRBV7-9
clone size: .
J gene: TRBJ1-4
D gene: TRBD1
CDR3 protein: CASSRGQGGEKLFF
CDR3 DNA: TGTGCCAGCAGCCGAGGACAGGGGGGTGAAAAACTGTTTTTT

V gene: TRBV28
clone size: .
J gene: TRBJ2-1
D gene: .
CDR3 protein: CASRGGAGQLSYNEQFF
CDR3 DNA: TGTGCCAGCAGGGGGGGAGCCGGACAACTCTCCTACAATGAGCAGTTCTTC

V gene: TRBV2
clone size: few
J gene: TRBJ2-3
D gene: .
CDR3 protein: CASNNGPADTQYF
CDR3 DNA: TGTGCCAGCAATAATGGGCCGGCAGATACGCAGTATTTT

V gene: TRBV7-9
clone size: once
J gene: TRBJ1-2
D gene: TRBD1
CDR3 protein: CASSSDRDGYTF
CDR3 DNA: TGTGCCAGCAGCTCCGACAGGGATGGCTACACCTTC

V gene: TRBV19
clone size: .
J gene: TRBJ2-1
D gene: .
CDR3 protein: CASSARRGLPWDEQFF
CDR3 DNA: TGTGCCAGTAGTGCACGAAGAGGACTACCTTGGGATGAGCAGTTCTTC

V gene: TRBV14
clone size: .
J gene: TRBJ1-6
D gene: .
CDR3 protein: CASSQGSDHPSSSPLHF
CDR3 DNA: TGTGCCAGCAGCCAAGGATCGGATCACCCTTCTAGTTCACCCCTCCACTTT

V gene: TRBV9
clone size: few
J gene: TRBJ2-1
D gene: .
CDR3 protein: CASSVVPRDYNEQFF
CDR3 DNA: TGTGCCAGCAGCGTAGTGCCGAGAGACTACAATGAGCAGTTCTTC

V gene: TRBV16
clone size: .
J gene: TRBJ1-1
D gene: TRBD1
CDR3 protein: CASSQSRALRDSLNTEAFF
CDR3 DNA: TGTGCCAGCAGCCAATCTAGGGCCCTACGGGACAGCCTGAACACTGAAGCTTTCTTT

V gene: TRBV4-1
clone size: .
J gene: TRBJ1-3
D gene: TRBD1
CDR3 protein: CASSQPRQGAGGNTIYF
CDR3 DNA: TGCGCCAGCAGCCAACCCAGACAGGGGGCTGGGGGAAACACCATATATTTT

V gene: TRBV19
clone size: .
J gene: TRBJ1-3
D gene: .
CDR3 protein: CASSPSGLSSGNTIYF
CDR3 DNA: TGTGCCAGTAGTCCATCGGGACTGAGCTCTGGAAACACCATATATTTT

V gene: TRBV7-9
clone size: .
J gene: TRBJ1-6
D gene: TRBD1
CDR3 protein: CASSPGQGNSPLHF
CDR3 DNA: TGTGCCAGCAGTCCAGGACAGGGGAATTCACCCCTCCACTTT

V gene: TRBV14
clone size: .
J gene: TRBJ2-1
D gene: TRBD2
CDR3 protein: CASSQEYDSGTSLYNEQFF
CDR3 DNA: TGTGCCAGCAGCCAAGAGTACGACTCCGGGACTAGCCTCTACAATGAGCAGTTCTTC

V gene: TRBV24-1
clone size: .
J gene: TRBJ1-2
D gene: .
CDR3 protein: CATSDPATNYGYTF
CDR3 DNA: TGTGCCACCAGTGATCCCGCCACAAACTATGGCTACACCTTC

V gene: TRBV27
clone size: .
J gene: TRBJ1-1
D gene: .
CDR3 protein: CASSRGGSAEAFF
CDR3 DNA: TGTGCCAGCTCGCGGGGGGGCTCGGCTGAAGCTTTCTTT

V gene: TRBV12-3/TRBV12-4
clone size: .
J gene: TRBJ2-7
D gene: .
CDR3 protein: CASSPNPYEQYF
CDR3 DNA: TGTGCCAGCAGCCCTAACCCCTACGAGCAGTACTTC

V gene: TRBV5-1
clone size: .
J gene: TRBJ2-7
D gene: TRBD1
CDR3 protein: CASSPGQDSYEQYF
CDR3 DNA: TGCGCCAGCAGCCCCGGACAGGATTCCTACGAGCAGTACTTC

V gene: TRBV5-6
clone size: .
J gene: TRBJ1-1
D gene: .
CDR3 protein: CASSLAGLTEAFF
CDR3 DNA: TGTGCCAGCAGCTTGGCAGGACTCACTGAAGCTTTCTTT

V gene: TRBV2
clone size: .
J gene: TRBJ1-1
D gene: TRBD1
CDR3 protein: CASSLQGVETEAFF
CDR3 DNA: TGTGCCAGCAGCTTACAGGGGGTTGAGACTGAAGCTTTCTTT

V gene: TRBV6-6
clone size: .
J gene: TRBJ1-1
D gene: TRBD1
CDR3 protein: CASSNTGGVDTEAFF
CDR3 DNA: TGTGCCAGCAGCAATACAGGGGGCGTAGACACTGAAGCTTTCTTT

V gene: TRBV6-1
clone size: .
J gene: TRBJ1-1
D gene: .
CDR3 protein: CASSSPRQNTEAFF
CDR3 DNA: TGTGCCAGCAGTTCTCCTCGACAGAACACTGAAGCTTTCTTT

V gene: TRBV7-2
clone size: .
J gene: TRBJ2-7
D gene: .
CDR3 protein: CASSLEREGSPSF
CDR3 DNA: TGTGCCAGCAGCTTAGAACGTGAGGGTTCACCTAGCTTC

V gene: TRBV6-2/TRBV6-3
clone size: .
J gene: TRBJ2-5
D gene: TRBD1
CDR3 protein: CASSPDRVQETQYF
CDR3 DNA: TGTGCCAGCAGCCCGGACAGGGTCCAAGAGACCCAGTACTTC

V gene: TRBV2
clone size: few
J gene: TRBJ1-2
D gene: .
CDR3 protein: CASSQQGRDGYTF
CDR3 DNA: TGTGCCAGCAGCCAACAGGGAAGGGATGGCTACACCTTC

V gene: TRBV11-2
clone size: .
J gene: TRBJ1-6
D gene: TRBD1
CDR3 protein: CASRSTGTGEIGSPLHF
CDR3 DNA: TGTGCCAGCAGATCAACCGGGACAGGGGAAATAGGTTCACCCCTCCACTTT

V gene: TRBV13
clone size: .
J gene: TRBJ2-3
D gene: TRBD2
CDR3 protein: CASSIRLAESTDTQYF
CDR3 DNA: TGTGCCAGCAGCATACGACTAGCGGAAAGCACAGATACGCAGTATTTT

V gene: TRBV9
clone size: .
J gene: TRBJ1-1
D gene: TRBD1
CDR3 protein: CASSSRTGRAFF
CDR3 DNA: TGTGCCAGCAGCTCCAGGACAGGGCGGGCTTTCTTT

V gene: TRBV5-4
clone size: .
J gene: TRBJ1-1
D gene: .
CDR3 protein: CASSLYATANTEAFF
CDR3 DNA: TGTGCCAGCAGCTTGTACGCGACAGCTAACACTGAAGCTTTCTTT

V gene: TRBV25-1
clone size: .
J gene: TRBJ1-1
D gene: .
CDR3 protein: CASSVPGITEAFF
CDR3 DNA: TGTGCCAGCAGTGTACCAGGGATAACTGAAGCTTTCTTT

V gene: TRBV21-1
clone size: few
J gene: TRBJ1-1
D gene: .
CDR3 protein: CASSIRGRGMNTEAFF
CDR3 DNA: TGTGCCAGCAGCATCAGGGGGCGCGGGATGAACACTGAAGCTTTCTTT

V gene: TRBV19
clone size: .
J gene: TRBJ1-2
D gene: TRBD1
CDR3 protein: CASSIFVDRAYYGYTF
CDR3 DNA: TGTGCCAGTAGTATATTCGTAGACAGGGCTTACTATGGCTACACCTTC

V gene: TRBV27
clone size: .
J gene: TRBJ1-5
D gene: .
CDR3 protein: CASSLTGPNQPQHF
CDR3 DNA: TGTGCCAGCAGTTTAACAGGGCCTAATCAGCCCCAGCATTTT

V gene: TRBV28
clone size: .
J gene: TRBJ1-6
D gene: .
CDR3 protein: CASRPGGASSYNSPLHF
CDR3 DNA: TGTGCCAGCAGACCGGGGGGAGCCAGCTCCTATAATTCACCCCTCCACTTT

V gene: TRBV2
clone size: once
J gene: TRBJ2-1
D gene: .
CDR3 protein: CASSDLNEQFF
CDR3 DNA: TGTGCCAGCAGTGATCTCAATGAGCAGTTCTTC

V gene: TRBV10-3
clone size: .
J gene: TRBJ1-1
D gene: TRBD1
CDR3 protein: CAISESSLTARDRGAEAFF
CDR3 DNA: TGTGCCATCAGTGAGTCCTCCCTTACAGCCCGGGACAGGGGGGCTGAAGCTTTCTTT

V gene: TRBV14
clone size: .
J gene: TRBJ2-7
D gene: .
CDR3 protein: CASSQQGYEQYF
CDR3 DNA: TGTGCCAGCAGCCAACAGGGCTACGAGCAGTACTTC

V gene: TRBV6-5
clone size: .
J gene: TRBJ1-2
D gene: .
CDR3 protein: CASSLVGAQGYTF
CDR3 DNA: TGTGCCAGCAGCCTGGTGGGGGCGCAGGGCTACACCTTC